This TCR beta chain originates from a study of shared clonotypes between healthy human individuals. This CDR3 contains 12 residues. Germline CDR1 SQVTM, CDR2 ANQGSEA. Using immunoSEQ multiplex PCR, the repertoire was profiled, and TCRdb retains in-frame clones only, with some absent. The repertoire consists of 150,000 to 200,000 clones, with 85% to 95% occurring once and the leading ten covering about 0.067%. What was sequenced was naive CD4+ T cells sorted from blood. As for subset: CD45RA+ positively selected. This sequence originates from a woman between 25 and 40 years old in good health. V is TRBV29-1 and J is TRBJ2-5; D is possibly TRBD1 (5 bases). TRBJ2-7 matches the DNA end more closely, so the J call is doubtful. Here the CDR3 DNA reads TGCAGCGTGAGGACATCGAGTTACGAGCAGTACTTC. Its translation is CSVRTSSYEQYF.